The clone carrying this T cell receptor beta chain has more than one count but fewer than ten. This entry comes from a study of T-cell memory formation after mild COVID-19. CDR3 length: 15 amino acids. Trimming at V came to 1 base and at J to 5 bases, leaving 4 bases not matched to a gene. CDR1 and CDR2 from the germline V gene are SNHLY and FYNNEI. Each CDR3 protein gets one entry after TCRdb re-called the 5' RACE reads with MiXCR. The table has almost 250,000 distinct CDR3 sequences, about 16% seen once. Material for sequencing was PBMCs or a T cell subset sorted from them (not recorded which). The clonotype comes from an adult woman who had mild COVID-19 (a few samples of this study predate the infection). Cell type and time point are not known. J is TRBJ2-7 and V is TRBV2; 11 bases fit TRBD2. CDR3 coding DNA: TGTGCCAGCAGTGAAGATAGCGGGAGGGCCCACGAGCAGTACTTC. Translation: CASSEDSGRAHEQYF.